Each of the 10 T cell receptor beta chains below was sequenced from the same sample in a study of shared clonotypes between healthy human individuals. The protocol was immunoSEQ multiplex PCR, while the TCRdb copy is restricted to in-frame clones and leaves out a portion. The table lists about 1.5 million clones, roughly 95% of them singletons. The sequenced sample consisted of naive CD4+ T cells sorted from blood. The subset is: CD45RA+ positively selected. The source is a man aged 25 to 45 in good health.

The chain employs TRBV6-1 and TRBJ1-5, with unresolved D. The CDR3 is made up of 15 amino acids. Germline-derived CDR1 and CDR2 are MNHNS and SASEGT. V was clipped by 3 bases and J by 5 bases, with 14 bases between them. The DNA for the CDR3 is TGTGCCAGCAGTGAGTCAAGTCCTCTTTATCAGCCCCAGCATTTT. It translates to CASSESSPLYQPQHF.

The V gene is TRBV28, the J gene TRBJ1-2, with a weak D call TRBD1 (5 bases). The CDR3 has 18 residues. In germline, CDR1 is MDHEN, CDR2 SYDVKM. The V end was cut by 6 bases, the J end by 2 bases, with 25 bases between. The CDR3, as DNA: TGTGCCAGCAGATCAAATCTCGGGGCCATTACCTCAAACTATGGCTACACCTTC. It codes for CASRSNLGAITSNYGYTF.

CDR3 DNA: TGTGCCAGCAGTTTGGAGATTTATTCCGATACGCAGTATTTT. Translating it yields CASSLEIYSDTQYF. The rearrangement links TRBV28 to TRBJ2-3; D gene unclear. CDR3 size: 14 residues. CDR1 is MDHEN, CDR2 SYDVKM, per germline. The germline V and J ends were trimmed by 3 bases and 6 bases, with 13 bases remaining between them.

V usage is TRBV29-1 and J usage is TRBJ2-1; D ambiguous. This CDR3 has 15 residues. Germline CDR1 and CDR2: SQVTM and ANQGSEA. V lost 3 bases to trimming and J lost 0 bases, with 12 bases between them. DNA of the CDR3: TGCAGCGTTGATAGTAGCCCGAGCTCCTACAATGAGCAGTTCTTC. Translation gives CSVDSSPSSYNEQFF.

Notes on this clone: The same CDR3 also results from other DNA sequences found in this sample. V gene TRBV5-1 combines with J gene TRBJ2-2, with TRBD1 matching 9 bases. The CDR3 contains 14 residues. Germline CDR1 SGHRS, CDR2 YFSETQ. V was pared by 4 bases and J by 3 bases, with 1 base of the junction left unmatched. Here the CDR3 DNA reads TGCGCCAGCAGCCGACAGGGGGACACCGGGGAGCTGTTTTTT. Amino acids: CASSRQGDTGELFF.

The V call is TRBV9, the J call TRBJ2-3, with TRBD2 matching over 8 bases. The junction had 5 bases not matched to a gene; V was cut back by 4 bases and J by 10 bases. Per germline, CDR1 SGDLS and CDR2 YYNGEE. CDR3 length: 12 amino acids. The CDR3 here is CASSSGLAPQYF. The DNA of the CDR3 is TGTGCCAGCAGCTCCGGACTAGCTCCGCAGTATTTT. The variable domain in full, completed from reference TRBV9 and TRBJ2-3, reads DSGVTQTPKHLITATGQRVTLRCSPRSGDLSVYWYQQSLDQGLQFLIQYYNGEERAKGNILERFSAQQFPDLHSELNLSSLELGDSALYFCASSSGLAPQYFGPGTRLTVL.

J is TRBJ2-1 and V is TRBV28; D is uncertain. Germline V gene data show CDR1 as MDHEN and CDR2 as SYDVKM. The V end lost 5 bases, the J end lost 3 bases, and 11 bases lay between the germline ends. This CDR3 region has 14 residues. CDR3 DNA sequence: TGTGCCAGCAGTCCCCCCGAAATCTACAATGAGCAGTTCTTC. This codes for CASSPPEIYNEQFF.

CDR3 residues: CASSWGQMGQDTGELFF. For the CDR3, the DNA is TGTGCCAGCAGCTGGGGACAGATGGGTCAGGACACCGGGGAGCTGTTTTTT. This chain links TRBV5-4 with TRBJ2-2; TRBD1 aligns across 7 bases. J lost 3 bases, V lost 3 bases, and 11 bases had no gene match. The CDR3 length is 17 residues. Looked up from germline, CDR1 is SGHNT and CDR2 is YYREEE (reference sequence).

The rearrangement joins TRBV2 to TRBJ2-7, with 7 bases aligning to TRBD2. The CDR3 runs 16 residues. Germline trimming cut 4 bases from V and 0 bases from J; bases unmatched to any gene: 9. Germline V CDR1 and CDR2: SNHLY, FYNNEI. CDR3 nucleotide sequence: TGTGCCAGCAGTGGAATTAGCGGGTGGAGCTCCTACGAGCAGTACTTC. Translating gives CASSGISGWSSYEQYF.

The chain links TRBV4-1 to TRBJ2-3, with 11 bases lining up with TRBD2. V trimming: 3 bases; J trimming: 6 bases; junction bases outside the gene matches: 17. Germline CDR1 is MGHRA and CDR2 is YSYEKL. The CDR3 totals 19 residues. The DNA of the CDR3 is TGCGCCAGCAGCCACCCCCGACCCCCGACTAGCGGGAAGCGGGATACGCAGTATTTT. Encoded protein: CASSHPRPPTSGKRDTQYF.